This TCR beta chain was retrieved from a study of OX40 agonist ivuxolimab in advanced cancers. About the study as a whole: Ivuxolimab was a fully human IgG2 agonistic monoclonal antibody targeting the costimulatory receptor OX40 (CD134). Three dose-escalation patients achieved partial responses, one with hepatocellular carcinoma and two with cutaneous melanoma. Prior anti-PD-1, anti-PD-L1 or anti-CTLA-4 therapy was permitted, and about two fifths of dose-escalation patients had received checkpoint inhibitors. Among the roughly 52 dose-escalation patients, around 20 had hepatocellular carcinoma, approximately 15 melanoma, 9 renal cell carcinoma and 9 head and neck cancer. The dose-escalation cohort was almost 85% male with a mean age of about 60 years, ranging from 23 to 79. The paper reports the monotherapy dose-escalation portion (N = 52 patients) of the phase I ivuxolimab trial. Intravenous ivuxolimab was administered to patients every 2 weeks at six dose levels: 0.01, 0.1, 0.3, 1.5, 3 and 10 mg/kg. Peripheral TCRbeta sequencing aimed to test whether ivuxolimab altered TCR sequence diversity and caused clonal T-cell expansion. What the authors observed across the whole study: Which antigens the clonally expanded peripheral T cells were specific for was not determined. Partial responders in the 0.1-3.0 mg/kg groups had among the lowest normalized peripheral clonal expansion, especially among CD8+ T cells. At doses of 0.1 to 3.0 mg/kg, clonal expansion of both CD4+ and CD8+ blood T cells was observed from baseline to week 6. Low levels of normalized T-cell clonal expansion were also shown by some nonresponding patients. After ivuxolimab, expanded clones were on average more numerous among CD8+ T cells than among CD4+ T cells.

For sequencing of the TCRbeta CDR3 region, genomic DNA was extracted from the sorted cells. The immunoSEQ Assay was used to sequence the TCRbeta CDR3 regions. Not all clones reach the TCRdb copy of this immuneACCESS table, which keeps in-frame sequences only. Checked studies attribute under half of the gap to unresolved V genes and leave the rest unexplained. The sample has about 22,000 clones on record, 84% of them singletons. Of the sample, 45% to 60% is held by the ten largest clones. Patients with a history of autoimmune disease or receiving systemic immunosuppression were excluded from the trial. Peripheral blood for TCR sequencing was drawn from every dose cohort at baseline, at cycle 4 day 1 and at cycle 7 day 1. Samples were obtained from an open-label, multicenter, first-in-human phase I dose-escalation trial of ivuxolimab. Adults with locally advanced or metastatic melanoma, renal cell carcinoma, hepatocellular carcinoma or head and neck squamous cell carcinoma were enrolled in the trial. Before TCR sequencing, CD4+ T cells and CD8+ T cells were sorted from peripheral blood as separate populations.

V is shortened by 6 bases, J by 8 bases, and the region joining them spans 15 bases. The cysteine opens and the phenylalanine closes a CDR3 of 13 amino acids. Only CDR3 DNA is held: 39 bases, read in frame from base 1. The germline V gene encodes CDR1 SGHNT and CDR2 YYREEE (reference sequence). Concerning this clone: The clone's antigen remains unknown. Base-call qualities are not available, and no considerably larger clone is one nucleotide away.

The receptor chain draws on TRBV5-4 and TRBJ2-1; the D gene is unclear. The TCR originated in an adult with an advanced solid tumor such as melanoma, head and neck, liver or kidney cancer. The sample was CD4+ or CD8+ T cells sorted from blood, taken in a trial of the OX40 agonist ivuxolimab. CDR3 region: CASTQPGEDEQFF. Read as DNA, the sequence is TGTGCCAGCACCCAGCCAGGCGAGGATGAGCAGTTCTTC.